The present T cell receptor (beta chain) was sequenced within a study of PD-1 blockade in classical Hodgkin lymphoma. This CDR3 comprises 16 residues. CDR1 and CDR2 from the germline V gene are SNHLY and FYNNEI. Trimming took 6 bases from V and 0 from J, leaving 14 bases between them. Each patient's relapse followed autologous stem cell transplantation, and brentuximab vedotin exposure varied. Patients had relapsed/refractory classical Hodgkin lymphoma with complete response, partial response or progressive disease as best response. Clones were sequenced by immunoSEQ multiplex PCR, and TCRdb holds only the in-frame ones, with some missing. The table records tens of thousands of clones, approximately 70% of them present only once. Overall study findings and caveats: A significant rise in TCR diversity by C4D1 was seen for CD4+ but not CD8+ cells. Newly diagnosed patients reportedly trailed healthy donors in baseline TCR diversity.

In regard to this clone: Antigen specificity is unknown.

The chain employs TRBV2 and TRBJ1-4; D is perhaps TRBD1 (6 bases). This receptor was identified in a human donor with classical Hodgkin lymphoma. The sample consisted of peripheral blood mononuclear cells (PBMCs), taken before the second cycle of nivolumab. The CDR3 DNA sequence: TGTGCCAGCAGACGGGACACCGCTGCAACTAATGAAAAACTGTTTTTT. The encoded protein is CASRRDTAATNEKLFF.